This entry is about one T cell receptor beta chain. This entry comes from a study of blood T cell repertoires in COVID-19. The length of the CDR3 is 16 residues. After removal of 4 bases from V and 6 bases from J, the junction contained 12 bases not matched to a gene. Germline V gene sequence: CDR1 WNHNN, CDR2 SYGVQD (reference sequence). Cohort placement rested on clinical history that participants reported themselves. TCRdb keeps only in-frame clones here, not all; method: immunoSEQ multiplex PCR. The repertoire includes approximately 140,000 clones, approximately 87% of them detected once, and roughly 4% sits in the top ten.

This chain uses TRBV10-1 with TRBJ2-3; 8 nucleotides align to TRBD1. This clonotype was sampled from a man aged 50-60 years in a cohort exposed to, infected with or recovered from COVID-19 (not recorded which). Material: PBMCs or T cells enriched from blood (not recorded which). CDR3 bases: TGCGCCAGCAGTGCCCGGCCAGGGGGCCTTTCGGATACGCAGTATTTT. It codes for CASSARPGGLSDTQYF.